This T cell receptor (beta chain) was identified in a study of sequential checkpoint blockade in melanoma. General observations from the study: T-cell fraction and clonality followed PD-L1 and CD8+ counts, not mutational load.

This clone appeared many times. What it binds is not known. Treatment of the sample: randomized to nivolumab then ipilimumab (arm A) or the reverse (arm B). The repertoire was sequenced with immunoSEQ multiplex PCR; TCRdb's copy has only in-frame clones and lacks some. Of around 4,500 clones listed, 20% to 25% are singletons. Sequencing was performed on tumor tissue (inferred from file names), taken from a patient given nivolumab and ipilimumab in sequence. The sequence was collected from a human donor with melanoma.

The CDR3 bases are TGTGCCAGCAGCGCAAACCGACACATCAGGTATCATTATGGCTACACCTTC. Translated, it gives CASSANRHIRYHYGYTF. The chain combines TRBV11-3 with TRBJ1-2; D is uncertain. The CDR3 has 17 amino acids. Germline CDR1 is SGHNT and CDR2 is YENEEA. Trimming cost V 5 bases and J 5 bases, with 24 bases left between them. Variable domain in full (rest from reference TRBV11-3 and TRBJ1-2): EAGVVQSPRYKIIEKKQPVAFWCNPISGHNTLYWYLQNLGQGPELLIRYENEEAVDDSQLPKDRFSAERLKGVDSTLKIQPAELGDSAVYLCASSANRHIRYHYGYTFGSGTRLTVV.